One and the same sample provided the 8 T cell receptor beta chains below, sequenced in a study of early T cells in non-severe SARS-CoV-2 infection. TCRdb re-derived calls from the 5' RACE reads in MiXCR, one entry per CDR3 protein. The sample consists of tens of thousands of distinct CDR3 sequences, roughly 5.3% of them appearing once. The sequenced sample consisted of whole blood. These TCRs come from an adult who was a healthcare worker with PCR-confirmed SARS-CoV-2 infection or an uninfected control (not recorded which).

Ten or more counts support this clonotype. This chain joins TRBV7-2 and TRBJ2-7; a possible D gene is TRBD2 (6 bases). The CDR3 loop spans 14 amino acids. The germline V and J ends were trimmed by 1 base and 7 bases, with 14 bases remaining between them. CDR1 is SGHTA, CDR2 FQGNSA, per germline. CDR3 protein: CASSLGLRAGEQYF. In DNA form, the CDR3 reads TGTGCCAGCAGCTTAGGGTTAAGGGCGGGGGAGCAGTACTTC.

This clonotype was detected only a few times. This rearrangement joins TRBV6-2 or TRBV6-3 to TRBJ2-1; 7 bases are shared with TRBD2. This CDR3 has 12 residues. Losses at the gene ends were 5 bases for V and 10 bases for J; bases not matched to a gene: 5. Per germline, CDR1 MNHEY and CDR2 SVGEGT. The CDR3 nucleotides are TGTGCCAGCAGTCCACTAGCGCAAGAGCAGTTCTTC. Protein sequence: CASSPLAQEQFF.

In its sample, this clonotype was seen a few times. V and J are TRBV19 and TRBJ1-1; TRBD1 might be the D (6 bases). Trimming left V 5 bases short and J 1 base short, with 17 bases between. CDR1 LNHDA and CDR2 SQIVND come from the germline V gene (reference sequence). The CDR3 covers 16 residues. The DNA of the CDR3 is TGTGCCAGTAGTGACCTCACAGGGCCCTGGAACACTGAAGCTTTCTTT. Protein product: CASSDLTGPWNTEAFF. Drawing the rest from reference TRBV19 and TRBJ1-1, the complete variable domain is DGGITQSPKYLFRKEGQNVTLSCEQNLNHDAMYWYRQDPGQGLRLIYYSQIVNDFQKGDIAEGYSVSREKKESFPLTVTSAQKNPTAFYLCASSDLTGPWNTEAFFGQGTRLTVV.

This clonotype was seen a handful of times. The chain employs TRBV28 and TRBJ1-5, with TRBD1 matching over 9 bases. Germline V lookup: CDR1 MDHEN, CDR2 SYDVKM. The CDR3 length is 15 residues. J was trimmed by 2 bases and V by 6 bases; bases with no gene match: 5. The CDR3 protein is CASRKQGAGNQPQHF. CDR3 bases: TGTGCCAGCAGAAAACAGGGGGCCGGCAATCAGCCCCAGCATTTT.

This clonotype was counted at least ten times. The V call is TRBV7-2, the J call TRBJ2-7; D not certain. Germline V CDR1 and CDR2: SGHTA, FQGNSA. Between the trimmed V and J ends, which lost 4 bases and 4 bases, there was a span of 11 bases. The CDR3 has 13 amino acids. CDR3: CASSSRPVYEQYF. The DNA for the CDR3 is TGTGCCAGCAGCTCCCGACCGGTTTACGAGCAGTACTTC. The full variable domain, with the rest looked up from reference TRBV7-2 and TRBJ2-7, is GAGVSQSPSNKVTEKGKDVELRCDPISGHTALYWYRQSLGQGLEFLIYFQGNSAPDKSGLPSDRFSAERTGGSVSTLTIQRTQQEDSAVYLCASSSRPVYEQYFGPGTRLTVT.

This clonotype showed up many times. The rearrangement links TRBV29-1 to TRBJ1-1; D might be TRBD1 (5 bases). Germline V CDR1 and CDR2: SQVTM, ANQGSEA. The CDR3 runs to 13 residues. Trimming removed 1 base from V and 8 bases from J, with 14 bases in between. The CDR3 protein is CSVEGAGRREAFF. The CDR3 bases are TGCAGCGTTGAAGGGGCGGGACGGAGGGAAGCTTTCTTT.

This clonotype was observed many times. The chain has TRBV5-8 and TRBJ1-5; D call uncertain. The germline gives CDR1 SGHTS, CDR2 YDEGEE. This CDR3 contains 12 residues. Deletions cut 5 bases from V and 2 bases from J, with 5 bases between. The CDR3 nucleotides are TGTGCCAGCAGATTCGGCAATCAGCCCCAGCATTTT. Its protein product is CASRFGNQPQHF.

This clonotype was counted only a few times. The chain recombines TRBV6-4 with TRBJ2-1; possible D gene TRBD1, 6 bases. The CDR3 loop spans 19 amino acids. CDR1 and CDR2 from the germline V gene are MRHNA and SNTAGT. V dropped 0 bases and J dropped 0 bases, with 18 bases sitting between them. CDR3 nucleotide sequence: TGTGCCAGCAGTGACTCGACAGGTCTCGCGGAGAGCTCCTACAATGAGCAGTTCTTC. The encoded protein is CASSDSTGLAESSYNEQFF.